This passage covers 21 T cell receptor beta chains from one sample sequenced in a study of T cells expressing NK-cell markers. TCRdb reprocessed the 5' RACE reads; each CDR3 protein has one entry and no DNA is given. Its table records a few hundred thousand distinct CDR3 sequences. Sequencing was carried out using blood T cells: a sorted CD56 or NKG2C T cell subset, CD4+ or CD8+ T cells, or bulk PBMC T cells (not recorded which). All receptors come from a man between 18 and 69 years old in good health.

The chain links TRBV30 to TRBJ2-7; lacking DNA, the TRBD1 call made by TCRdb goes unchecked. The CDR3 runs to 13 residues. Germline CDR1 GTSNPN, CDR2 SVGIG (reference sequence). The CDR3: CAWSVLNRGEQYF. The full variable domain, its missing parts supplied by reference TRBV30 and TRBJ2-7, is SQTIHQWPATLVQPVGSPLSLECTVEGTSNPNLYWYRQAAGRGLQLLFYSVGIGQISSEVPQNLSASRPQDRQFILSSKKLLLSDSGFYLCAWSVLNRGEQYFGPGTRLTVT.

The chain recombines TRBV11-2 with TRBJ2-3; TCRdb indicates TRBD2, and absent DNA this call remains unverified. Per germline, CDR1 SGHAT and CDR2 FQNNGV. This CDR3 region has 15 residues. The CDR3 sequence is CASSPGGADIDTQYF.

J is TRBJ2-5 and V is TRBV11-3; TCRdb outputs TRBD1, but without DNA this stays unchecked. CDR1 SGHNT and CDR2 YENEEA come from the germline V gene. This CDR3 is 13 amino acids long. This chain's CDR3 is CASSFLQGETQYF.

The CDR3 spells CASSHGGLKQFF. The V and J genes are TRBV3-1 and TRBJ2-1; TCRdb returns TRBD2, unconfirmable since there is no DNA. CDR3 length equals 12 residues. Germline-derived CDR1 and CDR2 are LGHDT and YNNKEL (reference sequence).

The CDR3 loop reads CASSPRGGQGTTGGVNEQFF. The J gene is TRBJ2-1, the V gene TRBV18; TCRdb calls TRBD2, which cannot be checked without DNA. CDR1 KGHSH and CDR2 LQKENI come from the germline V gene. CDR3 size: 20 residues.

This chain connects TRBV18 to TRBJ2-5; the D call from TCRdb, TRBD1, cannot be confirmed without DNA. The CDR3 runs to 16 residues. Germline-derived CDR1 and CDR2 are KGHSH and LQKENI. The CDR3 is CASSPGQGRRGETQYF.

The CDR3 sequence is CSADQGAMNTEAFF. This rearrangement joins TRBV29-1 to TRBJ1-1; absent DNA, TCRdb's TRBD1 call cannot be checked. There are 14 residues in the CDR3. From germline, CDR1 is SQVTM and CDR2 ANQGSEA.

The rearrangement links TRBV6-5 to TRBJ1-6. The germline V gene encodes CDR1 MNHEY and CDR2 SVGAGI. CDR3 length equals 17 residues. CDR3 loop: CASSYVWRESYNSPLHF.

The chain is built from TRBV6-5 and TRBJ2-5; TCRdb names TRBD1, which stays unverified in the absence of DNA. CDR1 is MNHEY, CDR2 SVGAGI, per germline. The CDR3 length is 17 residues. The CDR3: CASSYSGVSRSQETQYF.

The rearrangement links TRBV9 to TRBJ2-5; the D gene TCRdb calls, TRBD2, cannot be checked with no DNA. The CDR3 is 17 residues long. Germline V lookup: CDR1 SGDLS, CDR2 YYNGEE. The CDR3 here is CASSAGTSGGLQETQYF.

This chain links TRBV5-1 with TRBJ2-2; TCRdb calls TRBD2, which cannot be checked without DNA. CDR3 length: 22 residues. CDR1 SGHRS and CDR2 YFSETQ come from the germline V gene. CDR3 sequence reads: CASRSALGSAGGQPSNTGELFF.

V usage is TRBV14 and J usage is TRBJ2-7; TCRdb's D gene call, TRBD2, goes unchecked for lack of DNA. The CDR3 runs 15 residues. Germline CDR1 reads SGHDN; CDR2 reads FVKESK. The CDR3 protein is CASSQGTRGAYEQYF.

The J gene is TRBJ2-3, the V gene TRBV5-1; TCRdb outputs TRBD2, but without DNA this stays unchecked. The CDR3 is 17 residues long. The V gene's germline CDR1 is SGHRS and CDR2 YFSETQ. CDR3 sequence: CASSIGLSGGSTDTQYF.

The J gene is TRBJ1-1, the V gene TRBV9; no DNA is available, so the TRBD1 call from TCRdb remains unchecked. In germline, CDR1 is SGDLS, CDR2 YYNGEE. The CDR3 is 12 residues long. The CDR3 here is CASSHVGQGTFF. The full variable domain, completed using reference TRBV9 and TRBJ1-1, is DSGVTQTPKHLITATGQRVTLRCSPRSGDLSVYWYQQSLDQGLQFLIQYYNGEERAKGNILERFSAQQFPDLHSELNLSSLELGDSALYFCASSHVGQGTFFGQGTRLTVV.

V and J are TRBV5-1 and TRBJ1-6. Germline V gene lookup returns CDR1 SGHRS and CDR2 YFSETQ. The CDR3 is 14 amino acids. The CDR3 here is CASSLAIRDSPLHF.

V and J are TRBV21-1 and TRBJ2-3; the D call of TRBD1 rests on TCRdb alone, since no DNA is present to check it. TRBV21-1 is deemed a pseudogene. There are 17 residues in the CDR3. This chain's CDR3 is CASSKVRSGDLADTQYF.

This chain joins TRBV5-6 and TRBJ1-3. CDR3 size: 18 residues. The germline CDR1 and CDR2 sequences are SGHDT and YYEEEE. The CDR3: CASSLAGIGFNSGNTIYF.

The CDR3: CASSSRGLTGNEQFF. The chain uses TRBV7-9 and TRBJ2-1; TCRdb lists TRBD2, though no DNA is available to test this call. Germline CDR1 reads SEHNR; CDR2 reads FQNEAQ (reference sequence). The CDR3 spans 15 residues.

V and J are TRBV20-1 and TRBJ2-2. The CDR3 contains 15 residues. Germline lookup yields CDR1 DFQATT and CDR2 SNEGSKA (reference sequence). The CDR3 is CSARDPRRRPGELFF.

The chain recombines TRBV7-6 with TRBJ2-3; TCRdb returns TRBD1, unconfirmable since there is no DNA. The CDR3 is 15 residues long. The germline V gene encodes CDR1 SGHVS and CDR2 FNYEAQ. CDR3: CASSFGQGIIDTQYF. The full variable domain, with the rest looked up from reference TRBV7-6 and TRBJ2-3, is GAGVSQSPRYKVTKRGQDVALRCDPISGHVSLYWYRQALGQGPEFLTYFNYEAQQDKSGLPNDRFSAERPEGSISTLTIQRTEQRDSAMYRCASSFGQGIIDTQYFGPGTRLTVL.

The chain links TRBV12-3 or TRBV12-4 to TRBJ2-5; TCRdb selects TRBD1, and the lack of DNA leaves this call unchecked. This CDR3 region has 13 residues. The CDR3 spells CASTRWTEETQYF.